The entry below describes one TCR beta chain. Its antigen is unidentified. This sample is drawn from a study of T cell responses to AZD1222 COVID-19 vaccine. Overall study results and limits: Nearly half of the spike-specific TCRs reportedly recognize variant regions that carry no mutations. With two AZD1222 doses given, Spike-specific TCR breadth and depth both rose.

TCRdb's copy holds only in-frame clones and misses some; the assay was immunoSEQ multiplex PCR. This sample yields roughly 100,000 clones, of which around 87% are seen a single time; roughly 10% belongs to the top ten. The V gene end was trimmed by 4 bases and the J gene end by 1 base; junction bases not matched to a gene: 5. CDR3 size: 15 residues. Germline loops: CDR1 SGHRS, CDR2 YFSETQ. Sequencing was performed on peripheral blood, taken 28 days after the second AZD1222 dose. The clonotype originates from an adult who received the AZD1222 COVID-19 vaccine. This chain links TRBV5-1 with TRBJ2-1, with TRBD1 identical over 7 bases. The CDR3 region has the DNA TGCGCCAGCAGCGCGCAGACAGGGTCCTACAATGAGCAGTTCTTC. Protein sequence: CASSAQTGSYNEQFF.